These 18 T cell receptor beta chains were sequenced from one sample in a study of shared clonotypes between healthy human individuals. Selected positively for CCR7 and CD45RO-negative, naive CD8 cells excluded terminally differentiated effector memory CD45RA+ cells. Here immunoSEQ multiplex PCR was the method, and the copy in TCRdb shows in-frame clones only, minus some. In the table there are roughly 810,000 clones, approximately 97% of which are singletons. The specimen was naive CD8+ T cells sorted from blood. These receptors all come from a young man in good health.

The genes are TRBV27 and TRBJ1-5; weak D call: TRBD1 (5 bases). Trimming removed 3 bases from V and 5 bases from J, with 17 bases in between. Germline lookup yields CDR1 MNHEY and CDR2 SMNVEV (reference sequence). This CDR3 is built from 16 residues. The DNA of the CDR3 is TGTGCCAGCAGTTTCTCTTGGCAGGGTCTAGATCAGCCCCAGCATTTT. Its protein product is CASSFSWQGLDQPQHF.

This chain joins TRBV15 and TRBJ2-7; TRBD1 agrees at 10 bases. In germline, CDR1 is LNHNV, CDR2 YYDKDF (reference sequence). The ends lost 5 bases at V and 0 bases at J; junction bases unmatched: 7. The CDR3 totals 16 residues. CDR3 amino acids: CATSGGQGFGSYEQYF. The CDR3 nucleotides are TGTGCCACCAGCGGGGGACAGGGGTTCGGCTCCTACGAGCAGTACTTC.

The chain uses TRBV29-1 and TRBJ1-1, with D perhaps matching TRBD1 (5 bases). The germline V and J ends were trimmed by 6 bases and 1 base, with 15 bases remaining between them. Germline V gene lookup returns CDR1 SQVTM and CDR2 ANQGSEA. This CDR3 region has 14 residues. The CDR3 region is CSVDPQGENTEAFF. CDR3 sequence (DNA): TGCAGCGTAGATCCCCAGGGCGAGAACACTGAAGCTTTCTTT.

The V and J genes are TRBV27 and TRBJ2-3; D might be TRBD1 or TRBD2, each matching 5 bases. The CDR3 has 17 residues. V shed 2 bases and J shed 4 bases, with 19 bases lying between them. Germline values: CDR1 MNHEY, CDR2 SMNVEV (reference sequence). DNA for the CDR3: TGTGCCAGCAGTTTACTACCTGGGCAGGGAGAGGCAGATACGCAGTATTTT. Its protein product is CASSLLPGQGEADTQYF.

The count of this clone is one. This rearrangement joins TRBV28 to TRBJ2-2; TRBD2 might be the D (6 bases). Deletions cut 1 base from V and 4 bases from J, with 10 bases between. The CDR3 loop spans 15 amino acids. The V gene's germline CDR1 is MDHEN and CDR2 SYDVKM. The CDR3 here is CASSLFRDSTGELFF. CDR3 coding DNA: TGTGCCAGCAGTTTATTCAGGGACTCCACCGGGGAGCTGTTTTTT.

The chain combines TRBV29-1 with TRBJ2-7, with 10 bases fitting TRBD1. Losses at the gene ends were 2 bases for V and 5 bases for J; bases not matched to a gene: 6. CDR1 is SQVTM and CDR2 is ANQGSEA in the germline V gene. The CDR3 loop spans 14 amino acids. CDR3 in amino acids: CSVEKGQGGNEQYF. The DNA for the CDR3 is TGCAGCGTTGAAAAAGGACAGGGGGGCAACGAGCAGTACTTC.

The rearrangement links TRBV19 to TRBJ1-5, with D uncertain. From germline, CDR1 is LNHDA and CDR2 SQIVND (reference sequence). There are 15 residues in the CDR3. V dropped 5 bases and J dropped 2 bases, with 13 bases sitting between them. The CDR3 DNA sequence: TGTGCCAGTAGTCAGTGGGTACAACGCAATCAGCCCCAGCATTTT. This codes for CASSQWVQRNQPQHF.

The chain carries TRBV7-8 and TRBJ1-1, with D hard to call. V gave up 1 base and J gave up 2 bases, with 8 bases separating them. The CDR3 spans 14 residues. Germline CDR1 and CDR2: SGHVS and FQNEAQ. The CDR3 sequence is CASSLGRVNTEAFF. CDR3 nucleotides: TGTGCCAGCAGCTTAGGGCGGGTAAACACTGAAGCTTTCTTT.

The chain recombines TRBV9 with TRBJ2-5; 9 bases line up with TRBD1. This CDR3 spans 15 amino acids. V lost 4 bases and J lost 2; bases outside the gene matches: 6. CDR1 SGDLS and CDR2 YYNGEE come from the germline V gene. The DNA for the CDR3 is TGTGCCAGCAGCCCCTTGACAGGGGGGCAAGAGACCCAGTACTTC. Translation gives CASSPLTGGQETQYF.

The chain is built from TRBV13 and TRBJ1-2; the D is unclear. CDR1 and CDR2 (germline): PRHDT, FYEKMQ (reference sequence). V was pared by 1 base and J by 7 bases, with 13 bases between. This CDR3 has 14 amino acids. This CDR3 reads CASSLELPGGGYTF. The DNA of the CDR3 is TGTGCCAGCAGCTTAGAACTACCGGGAGGTGGCTACACCTTC.

This chain links TRBV9 with TRBJ1-2, with TRBD1 identical over 7 bases. Looked up from germline, CDR1 is SGDLS and CDR2 is YYNGEE. The CDR3 runs to 11 residues. V was pared by 4 bases and J by 13 bases, with 7 bases of the junction left unmatched. In nucleotides, the CDR3 is TGTGCCAGCAGCTCAGGGGGGGATTCCACCTTC. It yields the protein CASSSGGDSTF.

The chain recombines TRBV7-9 with TRBJ2-1; a weak D match, TRBD2 (5 bases). CDR3 length: 11 residues. Per the germline V gene, CDR1 is SEHNR and CDR2 is FQNEAQ (reference sequence). The ends were cut back, 11 bases at V and 8 bases at J, with 13 bases in the middle. The CDR3 nucleotides read TGTGCCTACGCAGAGGGATATGAGCAGTTCTTC. Translating gives CAYAEGYEQFF.

The chain carries TRBV7-9 and TRBJ2-7; 9 bases match TRBD1. Germline CDR1 and CDR2: SEHNR and FQNEAQ (reference sequence). CDR3 length: 16 amino acids. V gave up 2 bases and J gave up 5 bases; unmatched junction bases: 10. CDR3 amino acids: CASSLLPGQGKDEQYF. The CDR3 DNA is TGTGCCAGCAGCTTACTACCGGGACAGGGAAAGGACGAGCAGTACTTC.

The chain recombines TRBV21-1 with TRBJ2-7; whether TRBD1, the table's D call, matches the DNA was not checked. TRBV21-1 has pseudogene status. The CDR3 sequence is 15 residues long. CDR3 in DNA: TGTGCCAGCAGCAAAGATGGACAGGGGCCCTACGAGCAGTACTTC. Encoded protein: CASSKDGQGPYEQYF.

This chain joins TRBV6-1 and TRBJ2-7, with unresolved D. The length of the CDR3 is 13 residues. In germline, CDR1 is MNHNS, CDR2 SASEGT. V was pared by 2 bases and J by 6 bases, with 11 bases between. CDR3 DNA sequence: TGTGCCAGCAGTGAACAGACACCTTTCGAGCAGTACTTC. Its protein is CASSEQTPFEQYF.

V and J are TRBV11-3 and TRBJ2-2; D gene uncertain. Germline CDR1 SGHNT, CDR2 YENEEA. Trimming removed 1 base from V and 0 bases from J, with 9 bases in between. CDR3 length: 16 amino acids. In DNA, the CDR3 is TGTGCCAGCAGCTTAGTAGGGCAGGCGAACACCGGGGAGCTGTTTTTT. Its translation is CASSLVGQANTGELFF.

The V gene is TRBV4-1, the J gene TRBJ1-2; the D gene is possibly TRBD1 (5 bases). The CDR3 is made up of 14 amino acids. The V gene lost 1 base and the J gene lost 8 bases, with 14 bases spanning the gap. Per germline, CDR1 MGHRA and CDR2 YSYEKL. The CDR3 here is CASSQAGTQLGYTF. The CDR3 coding sequence is TGCGCCAGCAGCCAAGCTGGGACCCAGCTCGGCTACACCTTC.

The chain has TRBV30 and TRBJ2-2; D is uncertain. CDR3 length equals 16 residues. CDR1 is GTSNPN and CDR2 is SVGIG in the germline V gene (reference sequence). V was clipped by 0 bases and J by 0 bases, with 11 bases between them. The CDR3 nucleotides read TGTGCCTGGAGTGTACTGAAGGTTACGAACACCGGGGAGCTGTTTTTT. Translation gives CAWSVLKVTNTGELFF.